These T cell receptor beta chains were read from a single sample in a study of shared clonotypes between healthy human individuals. The table came from immunoSEQ multiplex PCR; TCRdb's copy has only in-frame clones and leaves some out. Among 2 million to 2.5 million clones listed, roughly 95% were seen once. What was sequenced was naive CD4+ T cells sorted from blood. The source of these receptors is a man aged 18 to 35 in good health. CDR3s include the opening cysteine and the closing phenylalanine or tryptophan. A D gene is named only where the DNA matches it firmly. Clone size is shown for a subset of rows, as once, few, many or a class of expanded clone.

D	V	size	J	CDR3	DNA
TRBD1	TRBV10-3	-	TRBJ1-2	CAASQGGDGYTF	TGTGCCGCCAGCCAAGGGGGCGATGGCTACACCTTC
TRBD1	TRBV5-1	-	TRBJ1-2	CASSVGTGYGYTF	TGCGCCAGCAGCGTGGGGACAGGCTATGGCTACACCTTC
-	TRBV5-4	-	TRBJ2-3	CASATEGLPDTQYF	TGTGCCAGCGCCACCGAAGGGTTGCCAGATACGCAGTATTTT
TRBD2	TRBV4-1	-	TRBJ2-7	CASSRRGDLSYEQYF	TGCGCCAGCAGCCGCCGGGGGGATCTCTCCTACGAGCAGTACTTC
-	TRBV5-1	once	TRBJ1-6	CASSLGRENSPLHF	TGCGCCAGCAGCTTGGGACGAGAAAATTCACCCCTCCACTTT
-	TRBV6-8	once	TRBJ1-5	CASSYPWGRGGYSNQPQHF	TGTGCCAGCAGTTATCCTTGGGGCCGGGGGGGATATAGCAATCAGCCCCAGCATTTT
-	TRBV6-6	-	TRBJ1-2	CASTLPGTQPQGTF	TGTGCCAGCACCCTACCGGGGACTCAACCCCAGGGGACCTTC
-	TRBV6-1	-	TRBJ2-5	CASSEIGWNQETQYF	TGTGCCAGCAGTGAGATTGGGTGGAACCAAGAGACCCAGTACTTC
-	TRBV6-1	-	TRBJ1-2	CASTLGQLYGYTF	TGTGCCAGCACCCTGGGCCAGCTCTATGGCTACACCTTC
-	TRBV5-1	-	TRBJ1-4	CASSQKGTVGVGEKLFF	TGCGCCAGCAGCCAAAAAGGCACAGTGGGGGTAGGGGAAAAACTGTTTTTT
-	TRBV7-2	few	TRBJ2-2	CASSLAGEGTGELFF	TGTGCCAGCAGCTTAGCAGGAGAAGGGACCGGGGAGCTGTTTTTT
-	TRBV5-1	once	TRBJ2-7	CASSEQGISKGGSYEQYF	TGCGCCAGCAGTGAACAGGGAATTTCAAAGGGGGGGTCCTACGAGCAGTACTTC
TRBD1	TRBV30	once	TRBJ1-5	CAWSIGQGPQPQHF	TGTGCCTGGAGCATTGGACAGGGACCTCAGCCCCAGCATTTT
-	TRBV4-1	-	TRBJ2-2	CASSQSWGLGSRELFF	TGCGCCAGCAGCCAAAGTTGGGGTCTAGGATCGCGGGAGCTGTTTTTT
TRBD1	TRBV10-3	-	TRBJ2-3	CAISNTGEFVDTQYF	TGTGCCATCAGTAACACAGGGGAGTTTGTCGATACGCAGTATTTT
-	TRBV2	-	TRBJ1-5	CASSADSSNQPQHF	TGTGCCAGCAGTGCCGACAGCAGCAATCAGCCCCAGCATTTT
-	TRBV7-2	-	TRBJ2-3	CASSGRGADTQYF	TGTGCCAGCAGCGGGAGGGGGGCAGATACGCAGTATTTT
-	TRBV11-1	-	TRBJ2-7	CASSFSGHRVYEQYF	TGTGCCAGCAGCTTTTCCGGACACAGGGTCTACGAGCAGTACTTC
TRBD1	TRBV15	-	TRBJ2-1	CATIRGWTRKYNEQFF	TGTGCCACCATCAGGGGGTGGACGAGGAAATACAATGAGCAGTTCTTC
-	TRBV6-5	-	TRBJ2-7	CASSKQGGHEQYF	TGTGCCAGCAGTAAACAAGGGGGGCACGAGCAGTACTTC
-	TRBV5-8	-	TRBJ2-7	CASSLSVLASYEQYF	TGTGCCAGCAGCTTGTCAGTCCTAGCATCCTACGAGCAGTACTTC
-	TRBV4-1	-	TRBJ1-6	CASSQQGRNSPLHF	TGCGCCAGCAGCCAACAGGGCCGCAATTCACCCCTCCACTTT